The present T cell receptor beta chain was sequenced within a study of cytomegalovirus exposure and HLA in healthy donors. Primers for the PCR totalled 60 Vbeta and 13 Jbeta. The method was immunoSEQ multiplex PCR; TCRdb's version includes in-frame clones alone and lacks a portion of them. Here the sample spans over 120,000 clones, 80% being singletons. Germline CDR1 SGHAT, CDR2 FQNNGV. The CDR3 consists of 15 residues. The junction had 6 bases not matched to a gene; V was cut back by 1 base and J by 4 bases. The source is a man over 45 in good health and CMV-seronegative. V usage is TRBV11-2 and J usage is TRBJ1-2; 7 bases map to TRBD1. Input material: PBMCs. CDR3 sequence reads: CASSLGGQSIYGYTF. The CDR3 DNA is TGTGCCAGCAGCTTAGGGGGACAGAGTATCTATGGCTACACCTTC.